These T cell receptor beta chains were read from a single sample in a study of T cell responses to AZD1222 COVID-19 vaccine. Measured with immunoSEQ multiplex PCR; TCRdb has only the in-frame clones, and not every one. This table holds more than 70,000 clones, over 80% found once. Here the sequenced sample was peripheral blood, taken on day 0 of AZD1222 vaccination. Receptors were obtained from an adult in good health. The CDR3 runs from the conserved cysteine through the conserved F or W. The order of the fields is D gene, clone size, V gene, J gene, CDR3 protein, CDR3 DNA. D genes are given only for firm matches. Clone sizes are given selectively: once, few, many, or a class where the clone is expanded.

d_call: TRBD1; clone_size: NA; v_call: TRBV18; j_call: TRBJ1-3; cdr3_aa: CASSPGQGARGNTIYF; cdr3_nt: TGTGCCAGCTCGCCCGGACAGGGAGCGCGCGGAAACACCATATATTTT
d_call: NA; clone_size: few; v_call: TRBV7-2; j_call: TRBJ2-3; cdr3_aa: CASSLESLGDTQYF; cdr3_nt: TGTGCCAGCAGCTTAGAATCTCTTGGCGATACGCAGTATTTT
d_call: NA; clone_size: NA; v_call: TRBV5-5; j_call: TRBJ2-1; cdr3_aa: CASSSSRYNEQFF; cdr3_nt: TGTGCCAGCAGCTCCAGCAGATACAATGAGCAGTTCTTC
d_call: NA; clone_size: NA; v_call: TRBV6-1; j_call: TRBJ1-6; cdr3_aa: CASSDFLEGLSYNSPLHF; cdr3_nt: TGTGCCAGCAGTGATTTTTTGGAGGGGCTCTCCTATAATTCACCCCTCCACTTT
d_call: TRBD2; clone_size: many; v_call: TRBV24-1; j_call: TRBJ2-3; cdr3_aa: CATSDRTSGKHEDTQYF; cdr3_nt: TGTGCCACCAGTGACCGGACTAGCGGGAAGCACGAAGATACGCAGTATTTT
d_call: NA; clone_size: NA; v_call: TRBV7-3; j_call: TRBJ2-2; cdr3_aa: CASSIGTTGELFF; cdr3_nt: TGTGCCAGCAGCATTGGGACCACCGGGGAGCTGTTTTTT
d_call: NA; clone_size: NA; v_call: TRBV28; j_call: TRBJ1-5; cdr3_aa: CASSPDYSNQPQHF; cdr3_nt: TGTGCCAGCAGTCCAGACTATAGCAATCAGCCCCAGCATTTT
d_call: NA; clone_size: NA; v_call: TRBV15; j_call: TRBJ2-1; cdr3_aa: CATSRGTAVDEQFF; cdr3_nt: TGTGCCACCAGCAGAGGTACAGCGGTCGATGAGCAGTTCTTC
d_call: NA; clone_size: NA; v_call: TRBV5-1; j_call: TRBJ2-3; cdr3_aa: CASSSWTRADTQYF; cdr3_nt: TGCGCCAGCAGCTCTTGGACACGGGCAGATACGCAGTATTTT
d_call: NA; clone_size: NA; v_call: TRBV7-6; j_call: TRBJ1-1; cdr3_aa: CASSLDGMEAFF; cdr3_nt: TGTGCCAGCAGCTTAGATGGCATGGAAGCTTTCTTT
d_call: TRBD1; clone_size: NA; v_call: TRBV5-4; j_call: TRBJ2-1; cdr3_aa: CASSSGTGAGEQFF; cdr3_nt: TGTGCCAGCAGCTCCGGGACAGGGGCCGGTGAGCAGTTCTTC
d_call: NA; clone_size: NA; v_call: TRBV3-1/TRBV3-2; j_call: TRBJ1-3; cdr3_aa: CASSRASGNTIYF; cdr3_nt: TGTGCCAGCAGCCGGGCTTCTGGAAACACCATATATTTT
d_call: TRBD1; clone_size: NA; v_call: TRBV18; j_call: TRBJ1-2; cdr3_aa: CASSLGTGETYGYTF; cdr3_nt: TGTGCCAGCTCACTAGGGACAGGGGAGACCTATGGCTACACCTTC
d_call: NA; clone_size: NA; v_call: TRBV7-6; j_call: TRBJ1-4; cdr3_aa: CASSLERGSGEKLFF; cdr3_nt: TGTGCCAGCAGCTTAGAGCGGGGGAGCGGGGAAAAACTGTTTTTT
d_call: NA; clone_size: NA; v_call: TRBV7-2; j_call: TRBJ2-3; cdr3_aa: CASSFIHASTDTQYF; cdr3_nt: TGTGCCAGCAGCTTCATCCACGCTAGCACAGATACGCAGTATTTT
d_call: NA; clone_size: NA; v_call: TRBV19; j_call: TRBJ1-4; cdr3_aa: CASSTDVGGQLFF; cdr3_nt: TGTGCCAGTAGTACTGACGTGGGGGGTCAACTGTTTTTT
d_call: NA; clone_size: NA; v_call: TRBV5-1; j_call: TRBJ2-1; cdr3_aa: CASSLAGGNKDEQFF; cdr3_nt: TGCGCCAGCAGCTTGGCCGGCGGTAATAAGGATGAGCAGTTCTTC
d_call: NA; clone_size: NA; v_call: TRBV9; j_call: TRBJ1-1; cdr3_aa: CASSVSHSNTEAFF; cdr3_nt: TGTGCCAGCAGCGTGAGCCACTCGAACACTGAAGCTTTCTTT
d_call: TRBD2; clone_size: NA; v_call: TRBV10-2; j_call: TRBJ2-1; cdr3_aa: CASRGTSGSYNEQFF; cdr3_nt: TGCGCCAGCAGAGGGACTAGCGGGAGCTACAATGAGCAGTTCTTC
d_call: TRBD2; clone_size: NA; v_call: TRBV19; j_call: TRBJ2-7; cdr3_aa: CASSQRLAGGLNEQYF; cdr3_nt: TGTGCCAGTAGCCAACGACTAGCGGGAGGGTTGAACGAGCAGTACTTC
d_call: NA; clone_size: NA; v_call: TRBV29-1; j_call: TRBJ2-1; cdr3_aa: CSAYREGNEQFF; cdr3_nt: TGCAGCGCGTACAGGGAGGGCAATGAGCAGTTCTTC
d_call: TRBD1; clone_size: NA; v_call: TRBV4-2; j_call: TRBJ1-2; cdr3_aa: CASSLKDRGPSDGYTF; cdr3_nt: TGTGCCAGCAGCCTAAAGGACAGGGGGCCATCAGATGGCTACACCTTC
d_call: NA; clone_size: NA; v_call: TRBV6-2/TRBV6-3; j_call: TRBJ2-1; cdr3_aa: CASSPFNEQFF; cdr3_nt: TGTGCCAGCAGCCCATTCAATGAGCAGTTCTTC
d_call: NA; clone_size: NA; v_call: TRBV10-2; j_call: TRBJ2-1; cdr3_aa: CASRLGQSYNEQFF; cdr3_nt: TGCGCCAGCAGACTAGGTCAGTCCTACAATGAGCAGTTCTTC
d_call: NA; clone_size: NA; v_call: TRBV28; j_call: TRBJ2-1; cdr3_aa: CASSLSYNEQFF; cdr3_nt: TGTGCCAGCAGTTTAAGCTACAATGAGCAGTTCTTC
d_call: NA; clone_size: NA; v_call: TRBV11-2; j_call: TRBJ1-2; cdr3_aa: CASSSAEVRGYTF; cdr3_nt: TGTGCCAGCAGCTCTGCAGAAGTGCGAGGCTACACCTTC
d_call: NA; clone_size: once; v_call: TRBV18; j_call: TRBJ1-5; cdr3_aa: CASSPRKGDQPQHF; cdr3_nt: TGTGCCAGCTCACCACGGAAAGGCGATCAGCCCCAGCATTTT
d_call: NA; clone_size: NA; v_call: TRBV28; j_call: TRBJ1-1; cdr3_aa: CASSFNGHLEAFF; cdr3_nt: TGTGCCAGCAGTTTCAACGGACACCTTGAAGCTTTCTTT
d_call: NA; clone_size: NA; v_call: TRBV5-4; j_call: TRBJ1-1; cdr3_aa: CASSLDSLNTEAFF; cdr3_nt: TGTGCCAGCAGCTTGGACAGTTTGAACACTGAAGCTTTCTTT
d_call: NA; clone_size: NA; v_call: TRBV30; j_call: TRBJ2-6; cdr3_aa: CAFRGSGANVLTF; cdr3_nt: TGTGCCTTTCGAGGGTCTGGGGCCAACGTCCTGACTTTC
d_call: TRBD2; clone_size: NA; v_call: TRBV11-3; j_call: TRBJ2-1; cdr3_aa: CASSQGLGPHNEQFF; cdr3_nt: TGTGCCAGCAGCCAGGGACTAGGCCCGCACAATGAGCAGTTCTTC